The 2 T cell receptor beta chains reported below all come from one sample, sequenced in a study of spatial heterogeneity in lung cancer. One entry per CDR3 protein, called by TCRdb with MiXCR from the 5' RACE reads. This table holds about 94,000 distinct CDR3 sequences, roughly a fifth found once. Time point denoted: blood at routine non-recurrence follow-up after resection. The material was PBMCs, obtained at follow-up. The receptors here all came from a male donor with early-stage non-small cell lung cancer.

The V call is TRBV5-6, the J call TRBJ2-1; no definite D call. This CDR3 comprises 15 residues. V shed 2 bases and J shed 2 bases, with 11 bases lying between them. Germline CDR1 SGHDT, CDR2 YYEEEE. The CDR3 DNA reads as TGTGCCAGCAGCTTAGCATCCGCCCCCTACAATGAGCAGTTCTTC. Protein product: CASSLASAPYNEQFF.

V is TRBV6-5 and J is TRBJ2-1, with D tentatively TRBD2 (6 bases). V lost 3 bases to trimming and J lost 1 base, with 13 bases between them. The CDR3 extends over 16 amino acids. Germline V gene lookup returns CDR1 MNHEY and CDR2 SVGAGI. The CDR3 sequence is CASSYASGTSYNEQFF. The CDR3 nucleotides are TGTGCCAGCAGTTATGCCTCCGGGACTTCCTACAATGAGCAGTTCTTC.